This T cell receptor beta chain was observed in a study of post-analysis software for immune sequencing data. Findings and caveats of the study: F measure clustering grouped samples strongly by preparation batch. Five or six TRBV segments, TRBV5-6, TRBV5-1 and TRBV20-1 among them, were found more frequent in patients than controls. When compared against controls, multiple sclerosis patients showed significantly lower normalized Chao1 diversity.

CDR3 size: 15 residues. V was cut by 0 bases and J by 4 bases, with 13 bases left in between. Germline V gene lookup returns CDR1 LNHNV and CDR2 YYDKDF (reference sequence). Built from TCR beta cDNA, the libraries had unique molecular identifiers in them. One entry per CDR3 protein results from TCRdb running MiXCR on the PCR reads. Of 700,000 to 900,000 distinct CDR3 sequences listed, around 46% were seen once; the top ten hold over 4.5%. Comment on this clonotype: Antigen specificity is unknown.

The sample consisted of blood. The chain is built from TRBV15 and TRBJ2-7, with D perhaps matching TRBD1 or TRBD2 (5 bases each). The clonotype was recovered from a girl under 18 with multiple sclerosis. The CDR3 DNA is TGTGCCACCAGCAGAGATCTTAGCGAGGGGTACGAGCAGTACTTC. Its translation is CATSRDLSEGYEQYF.